This T cell receptor (beta chain) was observed in a study of CD8+CD57+ T cells in acquired aplastic anemia. The overall study: When averaged, DNA from sorted CD4+ and CD8+ cells came to about 2.9 ug.

All sequencing subjects had displayed CD8+CD57+ cell expansion on flow cytometry. The table lists this clonotype with many counts. The antigen remains unidentified. CDR3 and TCR beta VDJ profiling relied on a genomic DNA template. TCRdb independently ran MiXCR on the reads; one entry per CDR3 protein. This sample yields 150,000 to 200,000 distinct CDR3 sequences, of which 40% to 55% are seen a single time; around 3% belongs to the top ten. Study results and caveats: Between patients and controls, CD8+ Simpson's diversity did not vary significantly.

Trimming shortened V by 1 base and J by 1 base, and 13 bases separated the two germline ends. Germline V gene data show CDR1 as SGHVS and CDR2 as FQNEAQ. CDR3 length: 16 residues. What was sequenced was sorted CD4+, CD8+, or CD8+CD57+ T cells (not recorded which) from PBMCs. The chain has TRBV7-8 and TRBJ2-5; D might be TRBD2 (7 bases). This clonotype was obtained from a human donor with aplastic anemia. In DNA, the CDR3 is TGTGCCAGCAGCTTAGTAGGGGGAGGGCCCCAAGAGACCCAGTACTTC. This translates into CASSLVGGGPQETQYF.